The 31 T cell receptor beta chains in this list originate from one sample, sequenced in a study of T cells after yellow fever vaccination. TCRdb redid the calling of the 5' RACE reads with MiXCR, one entry per CDR3 protein. This sample has 250,000 to 300,000 distinct CDR3 sequences, with around 13% found just once. Material: CD4+ T cells sorted from PBMCs, obtained 45 days after the yellow fever booster vaccination. The receptor set was obtained from a man aged 25-45 years who received the YFV17D yellow fever vaccine.

The chain recombines TRBV6-5 with TRBJ2-1, with D perhaps given as TRBD1 or TRBD2 (5 bases each). V lost 0 bases and J 8 bases, leaving 14 bases between the germline ends. The CDR3 contains 15 residues. CDR1 MNHEY and CDR2 SVGAGI come from the germline V gene. CDR3 amino acids: CASSYSLDRADEQFF. For the CDR3, the DNA is TGTGCCAGCAGTTACTCCCTTGACAGAGCGGATGAGCAGTTCTTC.

This clonotype was detected only a few times. This chain connects TRBV29-1 to TRBJ2-3; tentatively, D is TRBD1 (6 bases). Trimming removed 1 base from V and 1 base from J, with 9 bases in between. The CDR3 spans 14 residues. Germline V gives CDR1 SQVTM, CDR2 ANQGSEA. CDR3 amino acids: CSVEGAGGTDTQYF. The CDR3, as DNA: TGCAGCGTTGAAGGAGCAGGGGGCACAGATACGCAGTATTTT.

V and J are TRBV29-1 and TRBJ1-1; D is ambiguous. V lost 3 bases and J 8 bases, leaving 10 bases between the germline ends. Germline V gene data show CDR1 as SQVTM and CDR2 as ANQGSEA. CDR3 length equals 11 residues. The CDR3 nucleotides are TGCAGCGTTGATACGACTGCAGAAGCTTTCTTT. It yields the protein CSVDTTAEAFF.

This clonotype has at least ten counts. The rearrangement links TRBV20-1 to TRBJ2-1; D remains unclear. CDR1 is DFQATT and CDR2 is SNEGSKA in the germline V gene (reference sequence). Between the trimmed V and J ends, which lost 7 bases and 9 bases, there was a span of 16 bases. This CDR3 has 12 amino acids. The CDR3 loop reads CSGGPQFGEQFF. The DNA for the CDR3 is TGCAGTGGAGGTCCCCAGTTCGGTGAGCAGTTCTTC.

The rearrangement joins TRBV4-3 to TRBJ1-2; D is ambiguous. Germline CDR1 is LGHNA and CDR2 is YSLEER. The CDR3 extends over 13 amino acids. Between the trimmed V and J ends, which lost 2 bases and 8 bases, there was a span of 12 bases. The CDR3 DNA sequence: TGCGCCAGCAGCCAATTCTCAGGCTCGGGCTACACCTTC. Translated: CASSQFSGSGYTF.

This clonotype occurred a few times. The chain combines TRBV2 with TRBJ2-5; D is ambiguous. This CDR3 has 18 residues. Trimming stripped 11 bases from V and 2 bases from J, with 30 bases between. Germline-derived CDR1 and CDR2 are SNHLY and FYNNEI. The CDR3 loop reads CAFSFRPLMNHRQETQYF. The CDR3 nucleotides read TGTGCCTTCAGTTTTCGGCCCCTCATGAACCATCGGCAAGAGACCCAGTACTTC.

This clonotype has just a few counts. The chain carries TRBV3-1 and TRBJ1-4; D gene unclear. Germline lookup yields CDR1 LGHDT and CDR2 YNNKEL (reference sequence). This CDR3 comprises 12 residues. Trimming pared 5 bases from V and 0 bases from J, leaving 1 base between. CDR3 loop: CASSATNEKLFF. For the CDR3, the DNA is TGTGCCAGCAGCGCAACTAATGAAAAACTGTTTTTT.

In this sample, this clonotype turned up a few times. This chain uses TRBV12-3 or TRBV12-4 with TRBJ1-5, with D tentatively TRBD1 (5 bases). Trimming took off 2 bases at V and 4 bases at J, with 12 bases between the two ends. CDR3 length equals 15 residues. CDR3 bases: TGTGCCAGCAGTTTACAGGGAAGGGAGAATCAGCCCCAGCATTTT. It yields the protein CASSLQGRENQPQHF.

Only a few counts were recorded for this clonotype. The V call is TRBV7-9, the J call TRBJ2-3; TRBD2 agrees at 8 bases. Germline assignment: CDR1 SEHNR and CDR2 FQNEAQ (reference sequence). The CDR3 loop spans 16 amino acids. The ends lost 1 base at V and 5 bases at J; junction bases unmatched: 8. This chain's CDR3 is CASSLGSGNMVDTQYF. The CDR3 DNA reads TGTGCCAGCAGCTTAGGTAGCGGGAACATGGTAGATACGCAGTATTTT.

This clonotype was seen a few times. V gene TRBV7-2 combines with J gene TRBJ2-1, with TRBD2 matching over 8 bases. CDR1 and CDR2 from the germline V gene are SGHTA and FQGNSA. Germline trimming cut 5 bases from V and 7 bases from J; bases unmatched to any gene: 10. There are 15 residues in the CDR3. In nucleotides, the CDR3 is TGTGCCAGCAGCCCGGGGGGGGGACTGTCAAATGAGCAGTTCTTC. Protein product: CASSPGGGLSNEQFF. The full variable domain, in which reference TRBV7-2 and TRBJ2-1 provide the parts outside the CDR3, is GAGVSQSPSNKVTEKGKDVELRCDPISGHTALYWYRQSLGQGLEFLIYFQGNSAPDKSGLPSDRFSAERTGGSVSTLTIQRTQQEDSAVYLCASSPGGGLSNEQFFGPGTRLTVL.

This clonotype was detected only a few times. CDR3 nucleotides: TGCGCCAGCCGCTGGACAGCGGGGGCCGGGGAGCTGTTTTTT. It yields the protein CASRWTAGAGELFF. The gene calls are TRBV5-1 and TRBJ2-2, with 8 nucleotides matching TRBD2. Germline CDR1 is SGHRS and CDR2 is YFSETQ. The CDR3 totals 14 residues. V shed 7 bases, J shed 6 bases, and the junction held 8 bases outside the gene matches.

This chain links TRBV18 with TRBJ1-1; 7 bases line up with TRBD1. The germline CDR1 and CDR2 sequences are KGHSH and LQKENI. With 6 bases clipped from V and 2 bases from J, the junction kept 9 bases outside the gene matches. The CDR3 totals 15 residues. The CDR3 loop is CASSSVTGSNTEAFF. The CDR3 nucleotides are TGTGCCAGCTCCTCCGTGACAGGGAGCAACACTGAAGCTTTCTTT.

This clonotype has more than one count but fewer than ten. V and J are TRBV7-2 and TRBJ2-6; D is undetermined. CDR1 and CDR2 (germline): SGHTA, FQGNSA. V lost 7 bases, J lost 0 bases, and 10 bases lay in between. The CDR3 length is 15 residues. In DNA form, the CDR3 reads TGTGCCAGCACCATAAGGCCCTCTGGGGCCAACGTCCTGACTTTC. The encoded protein is CASTIRPSGANVLTF. Combining the CDR3 with reference TRBV7-2 and TRBJ2-6 gives the whole variable domain GAGVSQSPSNKVTEKGKDVELRCDPISGHTALYWYRQSLGQGLEFLIYFQGNSAPDKSGLPSDRFSAERTGGSVSTLTIQRTQQEDSAVYLCASTIRPSGANVLTFGAGSRLTVL.

This clonotype showed up just a few times. This chain uses TRBV15 with TRBJ1-4; no clear D gene. The CDR3 covers 15 residues. V lost 2 bases and J lost 3, with 10 bases in between. Germline V gene sequence: CDR1 LNHNV, CDR2 YYDKDF (reference sequence). CDR3 sequence: CATSRIRMANEKLFF. The CDR3, as DNA: TGTGCCACCAGCAGAATCCGCATGGCTAATGAAAAACTGTTTTTT.

In this sample, this clonotype turned up a few times. This chain connects TRBV23-1 to TRBJ2-1, with D possibly being TRBD1 (5 bases). TRBV23-1 is an ORF; its function is uncertain. Trimming shortened V by 0 bases and J by 0 bases, and 18 bases separated the two germline ends. CDR3 length: 19 amino acids. This CDR3 reads CASSQSGPPAGCSYNEQFF. The DNA of the CDR3 is TGCGCCAGCAGTCAATCGGGGCCCCCGGCAGGCTGCTCCTACAATGAGCAGTTCTTC.

To note about this clonotype: One junction end disagrees with the germline gene, perhaps due to a read error. V is TRBV7-8 and J is TRBJ2-2, with 13 bases that match TRBD2. The CDR3 is 16 amino acids. CDR1 and CDR2 (germline): SGHVS, FQNEAQ. In DNA, the CDR3 is TGTGCCAGCAGCTTAGATGGGACTAGCGGGGCCGGGGAGCTGCTTTTT. Its translation is CASSLDGTSGAGELLF.

The chain employs TRBV5-1 and TRBJ1-1, with 8 bases that match TRBD1. CDR1 and CDR2 from the germline V gene are SGHRS and YFSETQ. The ends lost 2 bases at V and 3 bases at J; junction bases unmatched: 6. There are 15 residues in the CDR3. CDR3 protein: CASSFTTGVYTEAFF. As DNA, the CDR3 is TGCGCCAGCAGCTTCACGACAGGGGTGTACACTGAAGCTTTCTTT.

The chain links TRBV10-3 to TRBJ2-5, with 12 bases matching TRBD2. V gave up 10 bases and J gave up 4 bases; unmatched junction bases: 13. The CDR3 runs to 16 residues. Germline V CDR1 and CDR2: ENHRY, SYGVKD. The CDR3 spells CATARLLAGGGETQYF. CDR3 in DNA: TGTGCCACCGCCAGGCTCCTAGCGGGAGGGGGAGAGACCCAGTACTTC.

This clonotype was seen only a few times. The chain has TRBV11-2 and TRBJ1-6; 8 bases agree with TRBD1. CDR3 length: 15 amino acids. V was pared by 5 bases and J by 10 bases, with 10 bases of the junction left unmatched. The germline CDR1 and CDR2 sequences are SGHAT and FQNNGV. In DNA, the CDR3 is TGTGCCAGCAGCCCACGGACAGGGAGAGAATCACCCCTCCACTTT. This gives the protein CASSPRTGRESPLHF.

The chain joins TRBV10-2 to TRBJ2-1; 14 positions agree with TRBD2. V lost 0 bases, J lost 7 bases, and 8 bases stayed unmatched. The CDR3 consists of 18 residues. Germline values: CDR1 WSHSY, CDR2 SAAADI. CDR3 region: CASSESWTSGRRLNEQFF. CDR3 in DNA: TGCGCCAGCAGTGAGTCGTGGACTAGCGGGAGGCGGCTAAATGAGCAGTTCTTC.

The chain combines TRBV20-1 with TRBJ2-3, with D uncertain. With 3 bases removed from V and 2 bases from J, the gap between germline ends came to 12 bases. Per the germline V gene, CDR1 is DFQATT and CDR2 is SNEGSKA (reference sequence). CDR3 length: 14 residues. In nucleotides, the CDR3 is TGCAGTGCTAGTGGATTGGGCTTCACAGATACGCAGTATTTT. Amino acid sequence: CSASGLGFTDTQYF.

This clonotype appeared many times. CDR3 in amino acids: CASSLATNTEAFF. CDR3 coding DNA: TGCGCCAGCAGCTTGGCCACGAACACTGAAGCTTTCTTT. The V and J genes are TRBV5-1 and TRBJ1-1, with D uncertain. CDR3 length: 13 amino acids. Trimming removed 0 bases at V and 1 base at J, with 4 bases between. CDR1 is SGHRS, CDR2 YFSETQ, per germline.

This clonotype was recorded a few times. The chain links TRBV7-2 to TRBJ2-2, with D unresolved. With 2 bases removed from V and 6 bases from J, the gap between germline ends came to 10 bases. This CDR3 contains 14 residues. Germline V lookup: CDR1 SGHTA, CDR2 FQGNSA. This chain's CDR3 is CASSLTTVPGELFF. The CDR3 nucleotides are TGTGCCAGCAGCTTAACTACAGTACCCGGGGAGCTGTTTTTT.

The genes are TRBV9 and TRBJ2-3, with 7 positions matching TRBD1. The V and J ends lost 3 bases and 2 bases, in that order; junction bases with no gene match: 3. CDR1 is SGDLS and CDR2 is YYNGEE in the germline V gene. The CDR3 length is 14 residues. Written as DNA, the CDR3 is TGTGCCAGCAGCGAGGGACAGCTCACAGATACGCAGTATTTT. It yields the protein CASSEGQLTDTQYF.

The J gene is TRBJ2-1, the V gene TRBV2, with 8 bases aligning to TRBD2. Germline trimming cut 6 bases from V and 4 bases from J; bases unmatched to any gene: 8. CDR1 SNHLY and CDR2 FYNNEI come from the germline V gene. This CDR3 has 15 amino acids. The CDR3 sequence: CASSEREGPYNEQFF. The CDR3 DNA reads as TGTGCCAGCAGCGAACGGGAGGGCCCTTACAATGAGCAGTTCTTC.

This clonotype has just a few counts. This chain uses TRBV9 with TRBJ2-3; tentatively, D is TRBD1 or TRBD2 (5 bases each). The germline V and J ends were trimmed by 4 bases and 0 bases, with 18 bases remaining between them. The CDR3 is 17 residues long. CDR1 is SGDLS, CDR2 YYNGEE, per germline. CDR3 amino acids: CASSYRGARGSTDTQYF. As DNA, the CDR3 is TGTGCCAGCAGCTACCGTGGGGCTCGCGGGAGCACAGATACGCAGTATTTT.

This clonotype came up a few times. V gene TRBV24-1 combines with J gene TRBJ2-1, with 9 positions matching TRBD2. CDR3 length equals 16 residues. Germline loops: CDR1 KGHDR, CDR2 SFDVKD. V lost 4 bases, J lost 7 bases, and 10 bases stayed unmatched. The CDR3 coding sequence is TGTGCCACCAGTGACCCTCGAGCGGGAGGCATTAATGAGCAGTTCTTC. It encodes CATSDPRAGGINEQFF.

In its sample, this clonotype was seen a few times. The V and J genes are TRBV28 and TRBJ2-7; D is undetermined. Germline CDR1 and CDR2: MDHEN and SYDVKM. CDR3 length equals 14 residues. V dropped 3 bases and J dropped 2 bases, with 11 bases sitting between them. The CDR3 sequence is CASSLPRTPYEQYF. CDR3 bases: TGTGCCAGCAGTTTGCCTAGGACCCCCTACGAGCAGTACTTC.

This chain joins TRBV5-1 and TRBJ2-7, with D hard to call. Looked up from germline, CDR1 is SGHRS and CDR2 is YFSETQ. V lost 4 bases and J lost 6, with 17 bases in between. CDR3 length equals 14 residues. CDR3 bases: TGCGCCAGCAGCCCGGACCGATCCCTGGGCGAGCAGTACTTC. As protein: CASSPDRSLGEQYF.

The genes are TRBV6-2 or TRBV6-3 and TRBJ2-1; 7 positions agree with TRBD2. Losses at the gene ends were 6 bases for V and 7 bases for J; bases not matched to a gene: 6. The length of the CDR3 is 13 residues. CDR1 and CDR2 (germline): MNHEY, SVGEGT. CDR3 sequence (DNA): TGTGCCAGCAGACCCCCCGGGGGGAATGAGCAGTTCTTC. It translates to CASRPPGGNEQFF.

Only a few counts were recorded for this clonotype. The V gene is TRBV12-3 or TRBV12-4, the J gene TRBJ2-3; TRBD2 matches at 7 bases. The CDR3 length is 12 residues. J gave up 8 bases and V 6 bases, and 5 bases lay outside the gene matches. The CDR3 DNA follows: TGTGCCAGCAGCCGATCTAGCGGTACGCAGTATTTT. Translated: CASSRSSGTQYF.